This TCR beta chain comes out of a study of technical replicates of blood from a handful of donors. With 10 bases clipped from V and 2 bases from J, the junction kept 21 bases outside the gene matches. CDR1 and CDR2 from the germline V gene are MRHNA and SNTAGT. CDR3 length: 18 residues. Produced via immunoSEQ multiplex PCR; TCRdb's table is partial and in-frame only. The table records some 64,000 clones, about 91% of them present only once. The V call is TRBV6-4, the J call TRBJ2-3; 7 positions match TRBD1. The sequenced material came from PBMCs. The receptor was isolated from a human donor in good health. Some clones in this sample may be carry-over from other donors' samples. The CDR3: CATKRLRGTVPFTDTQYF. In nucleotides, the CDR3 is TGTGCCACCAAGCGGTTGAGGGGGACAGTCCCCTTCACAGATACGCAGTATTTT.